This TCR beta chain was retrieved from a study of blood T cell repertoires in COVID-19. Libraries were prepared by immunoSEQ multiplex PCR; TCRdb keeps only in-frame clonotypes and omits some of them. The sample records approximately 180,000 clones, 70% to 85% being singletons. Which cohort a participant joined came from the clinical history participants gave. In Cohort 3, a recovered donor had either two negative PCRs, clearance, or symptom resolution. This clone has a count of ten or more. This CDR3 contains 16 residues. Germline CDR1 SGHRS, CDR2 YFSETQ. V lost 1 base and J lost 1; bases outside the gene matches: 6.

This chain connects TRBV5-1 to TRBJ2-5; 8 bases are shared with TRBD2. The sample was PBMCs or T cells enriched from blood (not recorded which). This receptor was taken from a man aged 50 to 60 who had recovered from COVID-19. The CDR3 is CASSLLLAGSQETQYF. CDR3 coding DNA: TGCGCCAGCAGCTTGTTATTAGCGGGGTCCCAAGAGACCCAGTACTTC.